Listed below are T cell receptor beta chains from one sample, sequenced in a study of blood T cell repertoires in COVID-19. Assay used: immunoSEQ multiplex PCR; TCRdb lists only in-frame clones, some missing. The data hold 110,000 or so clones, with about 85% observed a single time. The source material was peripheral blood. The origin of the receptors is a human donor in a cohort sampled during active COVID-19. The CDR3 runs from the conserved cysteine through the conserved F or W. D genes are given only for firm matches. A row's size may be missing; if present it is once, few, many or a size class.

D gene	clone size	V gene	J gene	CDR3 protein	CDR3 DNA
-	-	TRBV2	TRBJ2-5	CASSEGLVETQYF	TGTGCCAGCAGTGAAGGTCTAGTAGAGACCCAGTACTTC
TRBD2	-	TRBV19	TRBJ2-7	CASRMGDYESDEQYF	TGTGCCAGCAGAATGGGGGACTACGAATCCGACGAGCAGTACTTC
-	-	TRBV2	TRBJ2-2	CASRERGTLVGELFF	TGTGCCAGCAGAGAGAGGGGGACCCTCGTCGGGGAGCTGTTTTTT
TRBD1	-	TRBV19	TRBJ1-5	CASAYAGGSNQPQHF	TGTGCCAGTGCTTACGCAGGGGGTAGCAATCAGCCCCAGCATTTT
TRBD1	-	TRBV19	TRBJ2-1	CASQPGTAYNEQFF	TGTGCCAGTCAGCCCGGGACAGCCTACAATGAGCAGTTCTTC
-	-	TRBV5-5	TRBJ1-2	CASSLQTGLGGYTF	TGTGCCAGCAGCTTACAAACAGGTCTGGGTGGCTACACCTTC
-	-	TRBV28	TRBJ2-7	CASSPAGLRNEQYF	TGTGCCAGCAGTCCCGCGGGTCTTCGGAACGAGCAGTACTTC
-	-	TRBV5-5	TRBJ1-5	CASSLLGVLNQPQHF	TGTGCCAGCAGCCTCCTGGGAGTTCTAAATCAGCCCCAGCATTTT
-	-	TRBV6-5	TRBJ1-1	CASSYSVMGTEAFF	TGTGCCAGCAGTTACTCGGTAATGGGGACAGAAGCTTTCTTT
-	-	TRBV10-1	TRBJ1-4	CASSESTTGSEKLFF	TGCGCCAGCAGTGAGTCCACCACAGGGAGCGAAAAACTGTTTTTT
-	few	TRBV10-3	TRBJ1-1	CAISVGREDPEAFF	TGTGCCATCAGTGTCGGCAGGGAGGACCCTGAAGCTTTCTTT
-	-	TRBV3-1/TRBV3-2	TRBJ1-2	CASGREGNYGYTF	TGTGCCAGCGGCAGGGAGGGCAACTATGGCTACACCTTC
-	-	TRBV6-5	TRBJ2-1	CASSADTSSYNEQFF	TGTGCCAGCAGCGCCGACACCTCCTCCTACAATGAGCAGTTCTTC
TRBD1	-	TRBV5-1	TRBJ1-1	CASSLRQGPTEAFF	TGCGCCAGCAGCTTGAGACAGGGCCCCACTGAAGCTTTCTTT
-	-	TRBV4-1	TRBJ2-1	CASSQGRARGSYNEQFF	TGCGCCAGCAGCCAAGGTCGCGCAAGGGGCTCCTACAATGAGCAGTTCTTC
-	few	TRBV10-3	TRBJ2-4	CAISEEVLGKNIQYF	TGTGCCATCAGTGAGGAGGTTTTAGGCAAAAACATTCAGTACTTC
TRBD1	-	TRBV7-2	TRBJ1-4	CASSLPGQAKKLFF	TGTGCCAGCAGCTTACCGGGACAGGCTAAAAAACTGTTTTTT
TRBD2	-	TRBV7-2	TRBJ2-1	CASSLPYDFAGGEQFF	TGTGCCAGCAGCTTACCCTACGACTTTGCGGGGGGTGAGCAGTTCTTC
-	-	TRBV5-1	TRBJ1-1	CASHPRGAQHTEAFF	TGCGCCAGCCACCCCCGGGGGGCGCAGCACACTGAAGCTTTCTTT
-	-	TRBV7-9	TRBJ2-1	CASSLGTVYNEQFF	TGTGCCAGCAGCTTAGGGACAGTTTACAATGAGCAGTTCTTC
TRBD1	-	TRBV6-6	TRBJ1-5	CASSRGQGAQPQHF	TGTGCCAGCAGCCGAGGACAGGGGGCTCAGCCCCAGCATTTT
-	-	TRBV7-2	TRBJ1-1	CASSLEVGRNTEAFF	TGTGCCAGCAGCTTAGAGGTAGGGAGAAACACTGAAGCTTTCTTT
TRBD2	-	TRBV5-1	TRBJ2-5	CASSAGLAGGYETQYF	TGCGCCAGCAGCGCGGGACTAGCGGGGGGTTATGAGACCCAGTACTTC
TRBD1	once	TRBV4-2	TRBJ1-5	CASSQDGAGGQPQHF	TGTGCCAGCAGCCAAGATGGCGCAGGGGGGCAGCCCCAGCATTTT
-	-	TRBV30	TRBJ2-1	CAWAPDSNNEQFF	TGTGCCTGGGCCCCGGACAGTAACAATGAGCAGTTCTTC
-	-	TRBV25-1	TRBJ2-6	CASSESGSGANVLTF	TGTGCCAGCAGTGAATCAGGGTCCGGGGCCAACGTCCTGACTTTC
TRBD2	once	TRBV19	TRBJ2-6	CASSIKWRGAGANVLTF	TGTGCCAGTAGTATAAAATGGCGGGGGGCTGGGGCCAACGTCCTGACTTTC
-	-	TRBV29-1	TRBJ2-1	CSVGGGTSSYNEQFF	TGCAGCGTTGGGGGGGGCACAAGCTCCTACAATGAGCAGTTCTTC
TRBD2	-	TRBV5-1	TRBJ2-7	CASSLAGSGGLGEQYF	TGCGCCAGCAGCTTGGCCGGATCGGGGGGACTAGGGGAGCAGTACTTC
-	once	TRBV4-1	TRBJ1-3	CASSQDWTANSGNTIYF	TGCGCCAGCAGCCAGGACTGGACAGCGAACTCTGGAAACACCATATATTTT
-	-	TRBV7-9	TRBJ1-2	CASSLGLGGYTF	TGTGCCAGCAGCTTGGGGCTGGGCGGCTACACCTTC
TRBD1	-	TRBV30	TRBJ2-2	CAWRATGGSTGELFF	TGTGCCTGGAGAGCCACAGGGGGCAGCACCGGGGAGCTGTTTTTT
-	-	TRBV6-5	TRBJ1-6	CASSSRGRDGSPLHF	TGTGCCAGCAGTTCAAGGGGCAGAGATGGTTCACCCCTCCACTTT
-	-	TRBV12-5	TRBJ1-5	CASGLAPGGYQPQHF	TGTGCTAGTGGTTTGGCCCCGGGGGGGTATCAGCCCCAGCATTTT
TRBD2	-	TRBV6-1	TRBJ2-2	CASSEARLAGTGELFF	TGTGCCAGCAGTGAAGCAAGGCTAGCGGGCACCGGGGAGCTGTTTTTT